This T cell receptor beta chain was sequenced for a study of blood T cells in healthy people across ages. General study points: Naive CD4+ cells and diversity were both higher in long-lived donors than in aged donors.

V was pared by 6 bases and J by 14 bases, with 10 bases of the junction left unmatched. CDR1 is DFQATT and CDR2 is SNEGSKA in the germline V gene (reference sequence). CDR3 size: 11 residues. Alongside a J-beta primer mix, a sample-barcoded 5' primer served in a second PCR lasting roughly 7 to 11 cycles. Every sample gave at least 2.5 million paired-end reads containing CDR3. TCRdb re-derived calls from the 5' RACE reads in MiXCR, one entry per CDR3 protein. The sample yields hundreds of thousands of distinct CDR3 sequences, 32% seen once. This clonotype was detected only a few times. Its specificity is unknown.

The rearrangement joins TRBV20-1 to TRBJ2-1; 7 bases line up with TRBD2. The sequence derives from a woman at least 80 years old in good health. Sequencing was carried out using blood. The CDR3 reads CSARGSGSKFF. The CDR3 DNA reads as TGCAGTGCGCGGGGTAGCGGGTCCAAGTTCTTC.